This TCR beta chain was profiled in a study of T cell repertoires in cytomegalovirus infection. Study-level information: Recently described HLA-C-restricted plus well-studied HLA-B-restricted CMV epitopes were used.

Whole-study results and caveats: Public TCR beta family frequency separated CMV-and-HLA carriers, including in an independent cohort. In two of eight donors, the top clonotype was HLA-C-restricted CMV-specific.

TCRdb re-called the reads with MiXCR, one entry per CDR3 protein. There are 70,000 to 95,000 distinct CDR3 sequences in the sample; approximately 30% occur only once, and less than 75% lies in the top ten. This clonotype was detected a few times. No antigen is known for it. The CDR3 totals 15 residues. V was cut by 4 bases and J by 1 base, with 14 bases left in between. Looked up from germline, CDR1 is LNHNV and CDR2 is YYDKDF (reference sequence). This sequence originates from a human donor in good health (CMV status not recorded). Some clones in this sample may be carry-over from other donors' samples. This specimen was CD8+ T cells from cultured PBMCs, taken from culture after CMV antigen stimulation. The V and J genes are TRBV15 and TRBJ2-7; D uncertain. This CDR3 reads CATSIERTDSYEQYF. The CDR3 region has the DNA TGTGCCACCAGCATAGAAAGGACGGATTCCTACGAGCAGTACTTC.